This T cell receptor (beta chain) was sequenced during a study of T cell responses to AZD1222 COVID-19 vaccine. Assay: immunoSEQ multiplex PCR; the TCRdb copy retains only in-frame clones and omits some. The repertoire holds some 99,000 clones, with nearly 90% as singletons. As regards this clone: Its antigen is not identified.

The V and J ends lost 3 bases and 4 bases, in that order; junction bases with no gene match: 11. Germline assignment: CDR1 PRHDT and CDR2 FYEKMQ (reference sequence). The CDR3 has 18 amino acids. Study-level points and caveats: Repertoires were sampled only after the peak T cell response. Mostly white British, mostly female donors; authors suggested clonal diversity may be underestimated.

This chain links TRBV13 with TRBJ2-1; 11 positions agree with TRBD2. Source: peripheral blood, taken on day 0 of AZD1222 vaccination. The TCR comes from an adult in good health. The CDR3 nucleotides are TGTGCCAGCAGCTTTATAGCGGGGGGGCCGGCCGTATACAATGAGCAGTTCTTC. Translating it yields CASSFIAGGPAVYNEQFF.